This entry lists 5 T cell receptor beta chains sequenced from one sample in a study of tumor-infiltrating lymphocytes in primary liver carcinoma. The input was about 490 ng total RNA; TCR beta cDNA was made from it with a constant-region primer. Libraries covering TCR beta were generated through three nested multiplex PCR rounds (using a slightly modified ARM-PCR). Amplification in the first two PCR rounds was performed using TRBV1-TRBV30 forward primers and a C-beta reverse primer for around 10 cycles each. TCRdb independently ran MiXCR on the multiplex PCR reads; one entry per CDR3 protein. Here the sample spans about 200,000 distinct CDR3 sequences, less than 70% being singletons. The researchers obtained blood RNA from unsorted whole blood and also extracted germline DNA. What was sequenced was peripheral blood. The receptors shown here come from an older woman with primary liver carcinoma and hepatitis B virus infection.

This clonotype occurred once. The chain employs TRBV11-2 and TRBJ2-1; TRBD2 aligns across 8 bases. The germline CDR1 and CDR2 sequences are SGHAT and FQNNGV. CDR3 length: 14 residues. The CDR3 nucleotides are TGTGTCGGCAGCTTAGCGGGAACCTACAATGAGCAGTTCTTC. This codes for CVGSLAGTYNEQFF.

The V gene is TRBV12-3 or TRBV12-4, the J gene TRBJ2-3, with 7 nucleotides matching TRBD2. After removal of 10 bases from V and 4 bases from J, the junction contained 14 bases not matched to a gene. CDR3 length: 15 residues. CDR3 nucleotides: TGTGCCAACAACGCTCTAGCGGAGTCCTCAGATACGCAGTATTTT. Amino acid sequence: CANNALAESSDTQYF.

Points on this clonotype: Just one base apart from a much larger clone, this may be a read error. The chain couples TRBV4-2 to TRBJ1-2, with D possibly being TRBD1 (6 bases). CDR3 length equals 13 residues. Germline CDR1 LGHNA, CDR2 YNFKEQ. This chain's CDR3 is CASSQDSLDYYIF. The CDR3 nucleotides are TGTGCCAGCAGCCAGGACAGCCTCGACTACTACATCTTC.

V is TRBV29-1 and J is TRBJ2-7; perhaps D is TRBD1 or TRBD2 (5 bases each). The germline gives CDR1 SQVTM, CDR2 ANQGSEA. The CDR3 is made up of 12 amino acids. V was shortened by 7 bases and J by 6 bases, with 16 bases between the two germline ends. CDR3 DNA sequence: TGCAGCGCTGGAGCCGGGGACCCCGAGCAGTACTTC. Translation gives CSAGAGDPEQYF.

In its sample, this clonotype was seen many times. The chain uses TRBV5-4 and TRBJ2-3; TRBD2 matches at 7 bases. Trimming at V came to 0 bases and at J to 2 bases, leaving 6 bases not matched to a gene. Germline V gives CDR1 SGHNT, CDR2 YYREEE (reference sequence). The CDR3 sequence is 16 residues long. CDR3 DNA sequence: TGTGCCAGCAGCTTGGCCAGGCGGGACTACACAGATACGCAGTATTTT. As protein: CASSLARRDYTDTQYF.